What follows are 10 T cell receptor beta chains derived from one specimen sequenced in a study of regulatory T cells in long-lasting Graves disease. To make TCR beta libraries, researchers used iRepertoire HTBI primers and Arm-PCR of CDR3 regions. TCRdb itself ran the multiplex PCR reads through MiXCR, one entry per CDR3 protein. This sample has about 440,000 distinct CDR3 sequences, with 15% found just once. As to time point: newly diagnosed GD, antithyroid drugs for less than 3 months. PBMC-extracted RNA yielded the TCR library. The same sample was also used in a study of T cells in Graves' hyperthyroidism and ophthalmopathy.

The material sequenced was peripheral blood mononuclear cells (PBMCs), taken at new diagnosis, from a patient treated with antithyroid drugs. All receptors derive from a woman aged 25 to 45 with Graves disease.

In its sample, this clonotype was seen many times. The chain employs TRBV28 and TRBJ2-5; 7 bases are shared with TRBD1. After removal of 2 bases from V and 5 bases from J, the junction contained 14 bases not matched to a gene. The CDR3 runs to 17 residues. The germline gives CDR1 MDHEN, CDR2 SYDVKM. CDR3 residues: CASSLMVWGRGSETQYF. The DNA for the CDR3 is TGTGCCAGCAGTTTAATGGTATGGGGCAGGGGGTCGGAGACCCAGTACTTC.

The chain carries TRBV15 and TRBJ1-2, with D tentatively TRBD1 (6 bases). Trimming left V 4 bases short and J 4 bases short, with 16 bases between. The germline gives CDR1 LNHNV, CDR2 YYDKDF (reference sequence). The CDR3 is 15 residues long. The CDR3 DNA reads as TGTGCCACCAGCACACAGGGAGCTTGGATCTATGGCTACACCTTC. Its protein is CATSTQGAWIYGYTF. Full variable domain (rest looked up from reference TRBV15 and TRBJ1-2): DAMVIQNPRYQVTQFGKPVTLSCSQTLNHNVMYWYQQKSSQAPKLLFHYYDKDFNNEADTPDNFQSRRPNTSFCFLDIRSPGLGDTAMYLCATSTQGAWIYGYTFGSGTRLTVV.

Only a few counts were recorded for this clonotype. CDR3 sequence (DNA): TGCGCCAGCAGCCAAGAGACAGCTAGGGAAGGCTACACCTTC. Its translation: CASSQETAREGYTF. This chain uses TRBV4-1 with TRBJ1-2; possible D gene TRBD1, 5 bases. Germline V gene lookup returns CDR1 MGHRA and CDR2 YSYEKL. CDR3 size: 14 residues. With 0 bases removed from V and 8 bases from J, the gap between germline ends came to 13 bases.

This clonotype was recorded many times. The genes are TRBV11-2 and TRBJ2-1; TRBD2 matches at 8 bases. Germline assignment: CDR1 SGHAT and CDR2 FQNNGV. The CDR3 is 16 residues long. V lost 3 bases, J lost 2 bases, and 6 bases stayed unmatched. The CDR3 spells CASSLETSVAYNEQFF. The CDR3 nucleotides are TGTGCCAGCAGCTTGGAGACTAGCGTCGCCTACAATGAGCAGTTCTTC.

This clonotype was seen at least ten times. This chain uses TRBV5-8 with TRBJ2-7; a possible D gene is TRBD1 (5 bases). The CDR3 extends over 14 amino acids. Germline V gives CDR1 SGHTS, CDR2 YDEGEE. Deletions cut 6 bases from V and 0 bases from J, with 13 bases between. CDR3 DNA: TGTGCCAGCACGTCCTGGACACACTCCTACGAGCAGTACTTC. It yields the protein CASTSWTHSYEQYF.

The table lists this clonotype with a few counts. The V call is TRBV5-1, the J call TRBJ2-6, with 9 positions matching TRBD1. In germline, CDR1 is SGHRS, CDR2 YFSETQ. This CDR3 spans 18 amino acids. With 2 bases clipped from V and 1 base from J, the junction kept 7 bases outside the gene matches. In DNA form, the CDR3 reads TGCGCCAGCAGCTTCCGGGACAGGGATTATTCTGGGGCCAACGTCCTGACTTTC. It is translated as CASSFRDRDYSGANVLTF.

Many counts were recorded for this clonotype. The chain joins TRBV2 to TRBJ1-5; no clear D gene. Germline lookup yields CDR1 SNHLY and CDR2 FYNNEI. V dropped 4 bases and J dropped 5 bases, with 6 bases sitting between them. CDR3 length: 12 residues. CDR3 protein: CASSAGDQPQHF. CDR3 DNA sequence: TGTGCCAGCAGTGCTGGGGATCAGCCCCAGCATTTT.

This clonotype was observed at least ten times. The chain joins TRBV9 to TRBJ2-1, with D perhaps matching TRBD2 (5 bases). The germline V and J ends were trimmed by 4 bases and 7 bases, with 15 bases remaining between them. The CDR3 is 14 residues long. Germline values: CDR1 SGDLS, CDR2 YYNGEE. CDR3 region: CASSPSGGVNEQFF. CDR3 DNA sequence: TGTGCCAGCAGCCCCAGTGGAGGCGTGAATGAGCAGTTCTTC.

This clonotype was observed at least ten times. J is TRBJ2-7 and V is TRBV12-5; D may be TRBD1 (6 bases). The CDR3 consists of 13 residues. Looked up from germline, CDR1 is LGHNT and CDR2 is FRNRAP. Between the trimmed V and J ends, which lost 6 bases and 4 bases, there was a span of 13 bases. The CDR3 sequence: CASGPTTGYEQYF. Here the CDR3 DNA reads TGTGCTAGTGGGCCGACAACAGGGTACGAGCAGTACTTC.

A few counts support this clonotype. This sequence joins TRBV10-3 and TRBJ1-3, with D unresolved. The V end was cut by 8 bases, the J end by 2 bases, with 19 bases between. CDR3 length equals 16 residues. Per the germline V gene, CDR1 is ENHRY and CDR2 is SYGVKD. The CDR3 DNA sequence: TGTGCCATCCTCCCCCGCGCTAGAGGGCCTGGAAACACCATATATTTT. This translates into CAILPRARGPGNTIYF.